This T cell receptor beta chain was documented in a study of patients and donors after allogeneic stem cell transplantation. The ends were cut back, 1 base at V and 9 bases at J, with 6 bases in the middle. The CDR3 has 11 residues. MiXCR, run by TCRdb on the RT-PCR reads, gives a single entry per CDR3 protein. There are about 960,000 distinct CDR3 sequences in the sample; approximately 18% occur only once, and 6% lies in the top ten. Sequenced input: blood, either unsorted or a sorted T cell fraction (not recorded which). This TCR was sampled from a human donor who was either an allogeneic HSCT recipient or a stem cell or donor lymphocyte infusion donor (not recorded which). It is not recorded whose cells these are; they may come from a transplant donor. The chain recombines TRBV12-3 or TRBV12-4 with TRBJ1-2; the D is unclear. The CDR3 is CASSLGYCYTF. CDR3 coding DNA: TGTGCCAGCAGTTTAGGATATTGCTACACCTTC.